This T cell receptor (beta chain) originates from a study of T-cell reconstitution after alpha-beta-depleted transplantation in children. The CDR3 has 14 amino acids. CDR1 LGHDT and CDR2 YNNKEL come from the germline V gene (reference sequence). The V and J ends lost 1 base and 0 bases respectively, with 7 bases between them. Construction of the TCRbeta library involved unique molecular identifiers. One entry per CDR3 protein, called by TCRdb with MiXCR from the PCR reads. The table lists 200,000 to 250,000 distinct CDR3 sequences, approximately 12% of them singletons. At least ten counts were recorded for this clonotype.

Sequenced here: PBMCs from the stem cell graft donor, sampled from the stem cell graft. The gene calls are TRBV3-1 and TRBJ2-7; D is undetermined. The source is a human donor who donated a stem cell graft to a child with acute lymphoblastic leukemia. CDR3 sequence reads: CASSQGSSSYEQYF. The CDR3, as DNA: TGTGCCAGCAGCCAAGGGTCAAGCTCCTACGAGCAGTACTTC.